These T cell receptor beta chains were read from a single sample in a study of T cells in Graves' hyperthyroidism and ophthalmopathy. Via MiXCR, TCRdb re-called the multiplex PCR reads, giving one row per CDR3 protein. The sample holds under 350,000 distinct CDR3 sequences, more than 15% seen once. Sample: blood. These receptors were obtained from a woman aged 55 to 70 with Graves' ophthalmopathy. The CDR3 runs from the conserved cysteine through the conserved F or W. A D gene is named only where the DNA matches it firmly. Size is stated for part of the rows, as once, few or many counts, or as a class when the clone is expanded.

>many|TRBJ2-2|-|TRBV11-2
TGTGCCAGCAGCTTAGTCAGGATCGGCACCGGGGAGCTGTTTTTT
CASSLVRIGTGELFF
>-|TRBJ2-7|-|TRBV3-1
TGTGCCAGCAGCGGGGCGGGACTGTCGGACGAGCAGTACTTC
CASSGAGLSDEQYF
>many|TRBJ2-3|-|TRBV20-1
TGCAGTGCTAGAGATGGGGCGTACCCAGATACGCAGTATTTT
CSARDGAYPDTQYF
>-|TRBJ1-1|TRBD1|TRBV19
TGTGCCAGTAGTATAGGGGGGACAGTGGAAGCTTTCTTT
CASSIGGTVEAFF
>-|TRBJ1-2|TRBD1|TRBV5-4
TGTGCCAGCAGCCCGGACAGGGGAAACTATGGCTACACCTTC
CASSPDRGNYGYTF
>-|TRBJ1-4|TRBD1|TRBV5-1
TGCGCCAGCAGCCTCCGGGACAGGGATCATTCAACTAATGAAAAACTGTTTTTT
CASSLRDRDHSTNEKLFF
>few|TRBJ2-7|TRBD2|TRBV7-2
TGTGCCAGCAGCTTCCAGCGGGGGGGTACCTACGAGCAGTACTTC
CASSFQRGGTYEQYF
>many|TRBJ2-2|-|TRBV7-2
TGTGCCAGCAGCTTAAGTCGACGGGGGCGCACCGGGGAGCTGTTTTTT
CASSLSRRGRTGELFF
>many|TRBJ2-5|TRBD2|TRBV2
TGTGCCAGCAGTAGACTAGCGGAAGAGACCCAGTACTTC
CASSRLAEETQYF
>many|TRBJ2-1|TRBD2|TRBV10-3
TGTGCCATCCGTCCGAGTGTTCTAGCGGACCACAATGAGCAGTTCTTC
CAIRPSVLADHNEQFF
>many|TRBJ2-1|TRBD2|TRBV27
TGTGCCAGCCGCGGGAGCTTGGGGGGGAATGAGCAGTTCTTC
CASRGSLGGNEQFF
>few|TRBJ1-5|TRBD1|TRBV18
TGTGCCAGCTCACCCCGGACAGGGCAGGATCAGCCCCAGCATTTT
CASSPRTGQDQPQHF
>-|TRBJ2-3|-|TRBV4-3
TGCGCCAGCAGCCAAGAACCCGCAGGTCACAGCACAGATACGCAGTATTTT
CASSQEPAGHSTDTQYF
>-|TRBJ1-5|TRBD1|TRBV7-2
TGTGCCAGCAGCTTAGCGGGGGACAGGGTGCAGCCCCAGCATTTT
CASSLAGDRVQPQHF
>-|TRBJ2-3|TRBD2|TRBV7-2
TGTGCCGAGCACGGACTAGCGGCTAGCACAGATACGCAGTATTTT
CAEHGLAASTDTQYF
>-|TRBJ2-2|-|TRBV7-9
TGTGCCAGCAGCCGGCAGGGTCTTCGGTCCGGGGAGCTGTTTTTT
CASSRQGLRSGELFF
>many|TRBJ2-5|-|TRBV27
TGTGCCAGCAGTTCCACTGTCAGACAAGAGACCCAGTACTTC
CASSSTVRQETQYF